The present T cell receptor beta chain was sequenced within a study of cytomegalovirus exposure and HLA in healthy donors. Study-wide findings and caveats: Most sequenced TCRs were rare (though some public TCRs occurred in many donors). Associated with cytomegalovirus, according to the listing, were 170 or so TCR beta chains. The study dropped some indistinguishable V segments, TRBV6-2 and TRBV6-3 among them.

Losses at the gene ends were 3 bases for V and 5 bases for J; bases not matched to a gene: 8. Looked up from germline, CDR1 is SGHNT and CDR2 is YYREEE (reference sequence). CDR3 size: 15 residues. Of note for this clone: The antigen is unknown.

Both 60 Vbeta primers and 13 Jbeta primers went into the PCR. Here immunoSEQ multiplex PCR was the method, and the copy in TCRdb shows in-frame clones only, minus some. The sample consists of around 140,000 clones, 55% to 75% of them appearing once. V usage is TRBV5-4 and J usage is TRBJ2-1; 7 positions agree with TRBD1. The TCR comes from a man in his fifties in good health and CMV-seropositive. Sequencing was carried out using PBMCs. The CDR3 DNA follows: TGTGCCAGCAGCTCCGGGACAGCAAAGCACAATGAGCAGTTCTTC. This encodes CASSSGTAKHNEQFF.